This T cell receptor (beta chain) was obtained from a study of T-cell memory formation after mild COVID-19. In the study overall: Clusters of TCRs were largely donor specific.

This clonotype was counted a few times. What it binds is unknown. Study results and caveats: While clones contracting from day 15 to 85 were balanced between CD4 and CD8, later expanders leaned CD4+. Pre-infection memory showed some responding clones, and this suggested that cross-reactive memory joined.

Germline V gene lookup returns CDR1 SEHNR and CDR2 FQNEAQ (reference sequence). Trimming shortened V by 4 bases and J by 1 base, and 8 bases separated the two germline ends. CDR3 length: 14 residues. Each CDR3 protein is one row after TCRdb ran MiXCR on the 5' RACE reads. The sample lists under 350,000 distinct CDR3 sequences; around 15% were seen once. The chain links TRBV7-9 to TRBJ1-5; maybe TRBD1 (5 bases). The sample comprised PBMCs or a T cell subset sorted from them (not recorded which). The receptor was derived from a man between 18 and 29 years old who had mild COVID-19 (a few samples of this study predate the infection). Cell type and time point are not known. CDR3 region: CASSSGLSNQPQHF. The CDR3 coding sequence is TGTGCCAGCAGCTCGGGACTAAGCAATCAGCCCCAGCATTTT.